Listed below are T cell receptor beta chains from one sample, sequenced in a study of blood T cell repertoires in COVID-19. Sequenced by immunoSEQ multiplex PCR; TCRdb stores in-frame clones only, minus some. This table has fewer than 300,000 clones, about 85% appearing once. Sequenced input: peripheral blood. Source of these receptors: a human donor with COVID-19, enrolled during active disease. The donor label of this sample is uncertain. Each CDR3 is given without its conserved first and last residue.

TRBV28 ASSLFRGWGNQPQH
TRBV6-6 ASSPPRGGFSYEQY
TRBV2 ASSLQETQY
TRBV2 ASSVDRSAYGYT
TRBV9 ASSVGTSGSDEQF
TRBV13 ASSPRTGTGTDTQY
TRBV12-3/TRBV12-4 ASSLAQRAEQY
TRBV5-4 ASSSKQGGRNEKLF
TRBV10-2 ASSPTRDEQF
TRBV5-4 ASRTTEVSEAF
TRBV28 ASSHAQGLAYEQY
TRBV28 ASSLTGGDQETQY
TRBV11-2 ASSPGGNQPQH
TRBV6-6 ASSYAAAYSNQPQH
TRBV14 ASSQGTGYTDTQY
TRBV7-2 ASSSGGQGLYGYT
TRBV11-3 ASSARTGTNTGELF
TRBV6-6 ASRLTGDAQPQH
TRBV7-2 ASSLAGTVSYEQY
TRBV5-1 ASSLGQGENTEAF
TRBV15 ATTFEGGAGGNTIY
TRBV19 ASSIRSPQRLF
TRBV7-3 ASSRDSYTEAF
TRBV28 ASDGSPGEKLF